This TCR beta chain is from a study of OX40 agonist ivuxolimab in advanced cancers. TCRdb's table, derived via immunoSEQ multiplex PCR, lists solely in-frame clones and lacks some. The data show about 80,000 clones, 85% to 95% seen once. This CDR3 comprises 12 residues. Trimming took off 1 base at V and 8 bases at J, with 6 bases between the two ends. The germline gives CDR1 LNHDA, CDR2 SQIVND (reference sequence). The sequenced sample was CD4+ or CD8+ T cells sorted from blood, obtained in a trial of the OX40 agonist ivuxolimab. The receptor's source is an adult with an advanced solid tumor such as melanoma, head and neck, liver or kidney cancer. The chain links TRBV19 to TRBJ2-1, with D unclear. The CDR3 DNA is TGTGCCAGTAGTATAGGGGTCTATGAGCAGTTCTTC. This translates into CASSIGVYEQFF.